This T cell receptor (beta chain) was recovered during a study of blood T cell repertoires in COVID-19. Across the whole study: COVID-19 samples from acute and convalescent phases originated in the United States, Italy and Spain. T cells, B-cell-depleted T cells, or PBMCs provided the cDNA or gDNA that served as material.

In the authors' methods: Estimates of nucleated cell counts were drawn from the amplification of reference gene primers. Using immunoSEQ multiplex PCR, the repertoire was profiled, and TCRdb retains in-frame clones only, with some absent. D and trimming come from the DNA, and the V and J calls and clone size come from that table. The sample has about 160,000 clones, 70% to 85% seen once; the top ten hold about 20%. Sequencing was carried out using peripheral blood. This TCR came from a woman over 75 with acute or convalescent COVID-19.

The CDR3 nucleotides are TGTGCCAGCAGCACCGGACAGGGGATCAAGCAGTACTTC. This translates into CASSTGQGIKQYF. The chain uses TRBV7-2 and TRBJ2-7; 9 bases align to TRBD1. Germline CDR1 is SGHTA and CDR2 is FQGNSA. J lost 8 bases, V lost 5 bases, and 7 bases had no gene match. The CDR3 loop spans 13 amino acids. Filled out from reference TRBV7-2 and TRBJ2-7, the complete variable domain reads GAGVSQSPSNKVTEKGKDVELRCDPISGHTALYWYRQSLGQGLEFLIYFQGNSAPDKSGLPSDRFSAERTGGSVSTLTIQRTQQEDSAVYLCASSTGQGIKQYFGPGTRLTVT.